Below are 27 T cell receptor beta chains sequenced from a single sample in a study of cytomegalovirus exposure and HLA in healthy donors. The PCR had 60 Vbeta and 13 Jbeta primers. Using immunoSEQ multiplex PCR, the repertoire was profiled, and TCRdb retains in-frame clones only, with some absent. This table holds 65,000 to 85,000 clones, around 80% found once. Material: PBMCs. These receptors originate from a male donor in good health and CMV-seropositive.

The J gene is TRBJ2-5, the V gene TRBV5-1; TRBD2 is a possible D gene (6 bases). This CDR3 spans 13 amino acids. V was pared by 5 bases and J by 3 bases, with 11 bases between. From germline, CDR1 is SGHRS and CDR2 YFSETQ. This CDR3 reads CASRTGLEETQYF. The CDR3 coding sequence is TGCGCCAGCAGGACGGGACTCGAAGAGACCCAGTACTTC.

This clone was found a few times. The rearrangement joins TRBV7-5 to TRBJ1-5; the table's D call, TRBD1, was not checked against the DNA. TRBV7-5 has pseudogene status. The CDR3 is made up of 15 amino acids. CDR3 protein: CVRSFGQGHYQPQHF. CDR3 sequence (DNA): TGTGTCAGAAGCTTCGGGCAGGGTCACTATCAGCCCCAGCATTTT.

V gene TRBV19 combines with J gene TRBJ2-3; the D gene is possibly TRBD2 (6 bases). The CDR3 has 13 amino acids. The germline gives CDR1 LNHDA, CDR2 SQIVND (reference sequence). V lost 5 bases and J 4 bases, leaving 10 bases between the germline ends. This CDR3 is CASSWREADTQYF. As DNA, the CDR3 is TGTGCCAGTAGTTGGAGGGAGGCAGATACGCAGTATTTT.

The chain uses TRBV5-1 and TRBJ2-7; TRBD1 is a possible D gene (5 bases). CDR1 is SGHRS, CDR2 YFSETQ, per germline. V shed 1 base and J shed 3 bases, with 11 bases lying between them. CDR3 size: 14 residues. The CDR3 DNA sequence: TGCGCCAGCAGCTTGTATGGTCAGGGCTACGAGCAGTACTTC. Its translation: CASSLYGQGYEQYF.

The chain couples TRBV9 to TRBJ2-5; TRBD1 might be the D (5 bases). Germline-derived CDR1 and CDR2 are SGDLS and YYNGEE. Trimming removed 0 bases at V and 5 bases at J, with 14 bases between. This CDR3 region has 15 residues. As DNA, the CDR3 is TGTGCCAGCAGCGTAGGAGGCAGGGTTAGGGAGACCCAGTACTTC. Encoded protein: CASSVGGRVRETQYF. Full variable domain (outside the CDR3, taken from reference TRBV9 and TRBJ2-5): DSGVTQTPKHLITATGQRVTLRCSPRSGDLSVYWYQQSLDQGLQFLIQYYNGEERAKGNILERFSAQQFPDLHSELNLSSLELGDSALYFCASSVGGRVRETQYFGPGTRLLVL.

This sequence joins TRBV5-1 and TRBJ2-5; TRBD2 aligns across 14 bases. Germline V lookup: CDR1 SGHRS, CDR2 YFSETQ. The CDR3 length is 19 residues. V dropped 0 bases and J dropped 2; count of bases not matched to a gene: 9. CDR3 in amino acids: CASSLAGTSGGPSQETQYF. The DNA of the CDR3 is TGCGCCAGCAGCTTGGCCGGGACTAGCGGGGGCCCATCTCAAGAGACCCAGTACTTC.

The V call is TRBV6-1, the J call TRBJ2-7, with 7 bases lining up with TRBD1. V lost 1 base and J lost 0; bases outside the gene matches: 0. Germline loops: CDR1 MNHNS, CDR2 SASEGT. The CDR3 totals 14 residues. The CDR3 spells CASSEGDSSYEQYF. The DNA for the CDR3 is TGTGCCAGCAGTGAAGGGGACAGCTCCTACGAGCAGTACTTC.

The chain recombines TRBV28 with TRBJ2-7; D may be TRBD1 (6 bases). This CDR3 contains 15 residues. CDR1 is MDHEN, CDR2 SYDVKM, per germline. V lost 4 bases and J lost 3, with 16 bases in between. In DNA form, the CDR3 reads TGTGCCAGCAGTTCTACAGGGATTACCATCTACGAGCAGTACTTC. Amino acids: CASSSTGITIYEQYF.

The CDR3 nucleotides are TGTGCCAGCAGTCAACACCCGGGGGAGCCCCAGCATTTT. As protein: CASSQHPGEPQHF. The chain uses TRBV6-4 and TRBJ1-5, with D possibly being TRBD1 (5 bases). The V gene lost 5 bases and the J gene lost 8 bases, with 13 bases spanning the gap. Germline V lookup: CDR1 MRHNA, CDR2 SNTAGT. This CDR3 has 13 amino acids.

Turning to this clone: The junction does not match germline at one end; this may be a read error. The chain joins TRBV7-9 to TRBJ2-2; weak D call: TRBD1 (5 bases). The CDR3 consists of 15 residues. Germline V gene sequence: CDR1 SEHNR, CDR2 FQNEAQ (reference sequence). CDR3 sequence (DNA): TGTTCCAGCAGATTATTGGGGCTTAACACCGGGGAGCTGTTTTTT. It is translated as CSSRLLGLNTGELFF.

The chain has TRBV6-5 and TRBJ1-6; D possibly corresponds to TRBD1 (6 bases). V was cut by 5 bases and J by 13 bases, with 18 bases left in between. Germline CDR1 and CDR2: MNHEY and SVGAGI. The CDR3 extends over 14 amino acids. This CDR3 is CASSLQGPITPLHF. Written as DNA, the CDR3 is TGTGCCAGCAGTCTACAGGGCCCGATCACCCCCCTCCACTTT.

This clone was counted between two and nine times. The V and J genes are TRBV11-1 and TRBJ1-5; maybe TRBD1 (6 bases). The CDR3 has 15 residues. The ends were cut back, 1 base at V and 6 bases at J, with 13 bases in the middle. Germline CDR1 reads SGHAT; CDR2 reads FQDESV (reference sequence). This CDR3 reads CASSLDSGGGQPQHF. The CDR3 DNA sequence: TGTGCCAGCAGCTTAGATTCGGGGGGCGGTCAGCCCCAGCATTTT. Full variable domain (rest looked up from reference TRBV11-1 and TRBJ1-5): EAEVAQSPRYKITEKSQAVAFWCDPISGHATLYWYRQILGQGPELLVQFQDESVVDDSQLPKDRFSAERLKGVDSTLKIQPAELGDSAMYLCASSLDSGGGQPQHFGDGTRLSIL.

DNA of the CDR3: TGTGCCAGCAGTGAAGGCGGGAGGTACCAAGAGACCCAGTACTTC. It codes for CASSEGGRYQETQYF. The genes are TRBV2 and TRBJ2-5, with 8 bases aligning to TRBD2. The CDR3 sequence is 15 residues long. The V gene end was trimmed by 1 base and the J gene end by 0 bases; junction bases not matched to a gene: 1. Germline assignment: CDR1 SNHLY and CDR2 FYNNEI.

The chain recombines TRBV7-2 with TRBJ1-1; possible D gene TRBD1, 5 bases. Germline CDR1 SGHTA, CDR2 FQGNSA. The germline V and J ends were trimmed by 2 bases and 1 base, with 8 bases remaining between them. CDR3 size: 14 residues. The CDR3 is CASSLSTANTEAFF. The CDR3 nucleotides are TGTGCCAGCAGCTTATCGACAGCGAACACTGAAGCTTTCTTT.

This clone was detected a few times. DNA for the CDR3: TGTGCCTGGAGTGGGGGACAGGGGGGTCGAGAGACCCAGTACTTC. This translates into CAWSGGQGGRETQYF. The V and J genes are TRBV30 and TRBJ2-5; 11 bases fit TRBD1. With V trimmed by 1 base and J by 4 bases, 5 bases remained unmatched. Germline CDR1 GTSNPN, CDR2 SVGIG (reference sequence). The CDR3 runs 15 residues.

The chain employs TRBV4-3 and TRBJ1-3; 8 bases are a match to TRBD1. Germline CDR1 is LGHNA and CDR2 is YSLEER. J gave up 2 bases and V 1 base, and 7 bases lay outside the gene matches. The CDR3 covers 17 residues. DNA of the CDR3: TGCGCCAGCAGCCAAGTAGGGACAGGATTTACTGGAAACACCATATATTTT. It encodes CASSQVGTGFTGNTIYF.

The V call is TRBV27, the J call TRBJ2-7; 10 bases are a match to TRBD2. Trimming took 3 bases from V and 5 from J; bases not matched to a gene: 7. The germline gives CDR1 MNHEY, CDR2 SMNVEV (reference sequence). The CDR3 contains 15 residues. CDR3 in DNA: TGTGCCAGCAGTTTCCCGGGACTAGCGTTCCACGAGCAGTACTTC. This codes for CASSFPGLAFHEQYF.

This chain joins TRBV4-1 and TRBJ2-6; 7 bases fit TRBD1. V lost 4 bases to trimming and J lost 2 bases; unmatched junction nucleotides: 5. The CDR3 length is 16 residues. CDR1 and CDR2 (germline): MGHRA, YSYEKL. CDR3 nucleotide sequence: TGCGCCAGCAGCCCCCCTACAGGGGCTGGGGCCAACGTCCTGACTTTC. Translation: CASSPPTGAGANVLTF.

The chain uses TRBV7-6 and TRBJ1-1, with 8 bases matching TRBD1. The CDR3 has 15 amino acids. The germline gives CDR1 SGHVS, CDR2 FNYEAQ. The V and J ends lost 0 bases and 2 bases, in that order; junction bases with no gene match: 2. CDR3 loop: CASSLAGQGNTEAFF. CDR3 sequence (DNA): TGTGCCAGCAGCTTAGCCGGACAGGGAAACACTGAAGCTTTCTTT.

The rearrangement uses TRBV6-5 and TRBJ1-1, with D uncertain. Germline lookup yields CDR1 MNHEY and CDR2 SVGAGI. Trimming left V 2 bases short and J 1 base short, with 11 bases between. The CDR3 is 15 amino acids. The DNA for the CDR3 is TGTGCCAGCAGTTACGCTGTAGTCGGGAACACTGAAGCTTTCTTT. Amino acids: CASSYAVVGNTEAFF.

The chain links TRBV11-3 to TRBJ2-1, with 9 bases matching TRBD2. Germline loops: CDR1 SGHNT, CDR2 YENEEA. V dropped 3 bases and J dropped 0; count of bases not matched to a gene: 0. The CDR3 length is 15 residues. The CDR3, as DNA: TGTGCCAGCAGCTTTAGCGGGAGCTCCTACAATGAGCAGTTCTTC. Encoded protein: CASSFSGSSYNEQFF.

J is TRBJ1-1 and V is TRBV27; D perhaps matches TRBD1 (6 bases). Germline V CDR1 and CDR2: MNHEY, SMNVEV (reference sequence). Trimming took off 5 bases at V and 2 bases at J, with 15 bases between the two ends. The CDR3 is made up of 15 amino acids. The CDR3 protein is CASSISRTANTEAFF. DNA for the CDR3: TGTGCCAGCAGTATCTCCAGGACAGCTAACACTGAAGCTTTCTTT.

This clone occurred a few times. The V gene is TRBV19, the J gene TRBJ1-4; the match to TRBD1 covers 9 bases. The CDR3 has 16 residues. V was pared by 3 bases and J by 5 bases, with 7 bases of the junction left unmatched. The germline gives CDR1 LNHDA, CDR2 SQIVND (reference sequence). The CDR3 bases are TGTGCCAGTAGTATTCACCCCGGGACAGGGAATGAAAAACTGTTTTTT. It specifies CASSIHPGTGNEKLFF.

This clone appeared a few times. The CDR3, as DNA: TGCAGCGCTGCCGGGACTGGCCGGGGTGAGCAGTTCTTC. Translated: CSAAGTGRGEQFF. The V call is TRBV29-1, the J call TRBJ2-1, with D maybe TRBD2 (6 bases). This CDR3 comprises 13 residues. V gave up 7 bases and J gave up 9 bases, with 19 bases separating them. Germline V CDR1 and CDR2: SQVTM, ANQGSEA.

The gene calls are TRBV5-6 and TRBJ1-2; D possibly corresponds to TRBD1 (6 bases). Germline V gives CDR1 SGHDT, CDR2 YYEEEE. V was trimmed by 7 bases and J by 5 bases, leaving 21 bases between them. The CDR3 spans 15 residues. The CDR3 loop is CASGTFGQSQYGYTF. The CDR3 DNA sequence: TGTGCCAGCGGGACCTTCGGACAGTCCCAGTATGGCTACACCTTC.

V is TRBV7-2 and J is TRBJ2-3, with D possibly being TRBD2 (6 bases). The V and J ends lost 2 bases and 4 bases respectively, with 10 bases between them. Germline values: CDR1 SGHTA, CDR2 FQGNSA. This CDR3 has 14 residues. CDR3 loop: CASSLRRGADTQYF. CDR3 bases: TGTGCCAGCAGCTTAAGGAGGGGTGCAGATACGCAGTATTTT.

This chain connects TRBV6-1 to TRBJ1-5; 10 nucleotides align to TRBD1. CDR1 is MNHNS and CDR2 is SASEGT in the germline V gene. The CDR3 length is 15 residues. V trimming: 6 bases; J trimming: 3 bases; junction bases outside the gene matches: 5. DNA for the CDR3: TGTGCCAGCAGCACCGACAGGGGGCCCAATCAGCCCCAGCATTTT. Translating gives CASSTDRGPNQPQHF.